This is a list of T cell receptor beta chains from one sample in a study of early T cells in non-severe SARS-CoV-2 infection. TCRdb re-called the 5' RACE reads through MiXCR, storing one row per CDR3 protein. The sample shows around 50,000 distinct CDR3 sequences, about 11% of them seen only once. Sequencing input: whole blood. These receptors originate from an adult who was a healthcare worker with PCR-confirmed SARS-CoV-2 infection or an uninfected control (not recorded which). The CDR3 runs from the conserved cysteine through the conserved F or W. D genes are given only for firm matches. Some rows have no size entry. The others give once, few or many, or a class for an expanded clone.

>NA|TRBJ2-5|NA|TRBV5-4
CASSGGTTQETQYF
TGTGCCAGCAGCGGCGGGACAACGCAAGAGACCCAGTACTTC
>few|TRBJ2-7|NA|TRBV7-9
CASSRGGEQYF
TGTGCCAGCAGCCGTGGGGGCGAGCAGTACTTC
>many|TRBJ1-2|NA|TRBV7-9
CASSLAGQYGYTF
TGTGCCAGCAGCTTAGCGGGACAATATGGCTACACCTTC
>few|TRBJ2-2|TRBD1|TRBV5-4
CASSDARTGNTGELFF
TGTGCCAGCAGCGACGCAAGGACAGGGAACACCGGGGAGCTGTTTTTT
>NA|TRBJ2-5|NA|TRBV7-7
CASSTQPGETQYF
TGTGCTAGCAGCACCCAGCCAGGAGAGACCCAGTACTTC
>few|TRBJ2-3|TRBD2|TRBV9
CASSARTSGRDTQYF
TGTGCCAGCAGCGCCCGAACTAGCGGGAGAGATACGCAGTATTTT
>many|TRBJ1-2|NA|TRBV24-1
CATSAGRSGYTF
TGTGCCACCAGTGCGGGGCGGAGTGGCTACACCTTC
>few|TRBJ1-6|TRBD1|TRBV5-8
CASSRRQGTYNSPLHF
TGTGCCAGCAGCCGCCGACAGGGCACCTATAATTCACCCCTCCACTTT
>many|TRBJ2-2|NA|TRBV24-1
CATSDFGPTGELFF
TGTGCCACCAGTGATTTTGGACCCACCGGGGAGCTGTTTTTT
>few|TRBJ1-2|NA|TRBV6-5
CASSPSHRPNYGYTF
TGTGCCAGCAGCCCATCCCATCGCCCGAACTATGGCTACACCTTC
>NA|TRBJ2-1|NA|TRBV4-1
CASSQEPGDSYNEQFF
TGCGCCAGCAGCCAAGAGCCGGGCGACTCCTACAATGAGCAGTTCTTC
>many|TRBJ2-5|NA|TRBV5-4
CASSSGSQETQYF
TGTGCCAGCAGTTCCGGGAGCCAAGAGACCCAGTACTTC